The table lists the clone carrying this T cell receptor (beta chain) with many counts. Its cognate antigen is unknown. The CDR3 contains 14 residues. After removal of 5 bases from V and 1 base from J, the junction contained 5 bases not matched to a gene. Germline CDR1 DFQATT, CDR2 SNEGSKA (reference sequence). The data originate from a study of spatial heterogeneity in lung cancer. Study-wide findings and caveats: It was found that expanded intratumoral alpha and beta TCR counts tracked tumor mutation counts.

Time point meaning: sample taken at primary tumor resection. TCRdb re-analysed the 5' RACE reads in MiXCR, keeping a single row per CDR3 protein. Among several thousand distinct CDR3 sequences listed, under 7.5% were seen once. The TCR comes from a male donor with early-stage non-small cell lung cancer. V and J are TRBV20-1 and TRBJ2-3; TRBD2 agrees at 8 bases. Specimen: lung tumor tissue, collected at surgery. CDR3 DNA sequence: TGCAGTGCTTTTACAGCGGGGGGCACAGATACGCAGTATTTT. Translation: CSAFTAGGTDTQYF.